This T cell receptor (beta chain) comes out of a study of human T cells and chemical hapten exposure. Germline lookup yields CDR1 MNHEY and CDR2 SVGAGI. The CDR3 spans 14 residues. V lost 6 bases to trimming and J lost 6 bases, with 14 bases between them. This clonotype appeared a few times. TCRdb processed the RACE reads anew with MiXCR; each CDR3 protein has one entry. The top ten clones hold 1.6% of a sample with fewer than 140,000 distinct CDR3 sequences, 9% to 15% of them seen once. Indicated time point: pre-sensitization, week 0. Specified treatment: therapeutic diphenylcyclopropenone sensitization with weekly scalp DPC.

This receptor was identified in a woman aged 45-65 years with alopecia areata. Some clones in this sample may be carry-over from other donors' samples. The sample consisted of whole blood, taken in connection with sensitization to the hapten diphenylcyclopropenone (DPC). The chain joins TRBV6-5 to TRBJ1-4; D gene uncertain. Here the CDR3 reads CASRPISSDEKLFF. In DNA, the CDR3 is TGTGCCAGCAGACCTATCTCGTCGGATGAAAAACTGTTTTTT.